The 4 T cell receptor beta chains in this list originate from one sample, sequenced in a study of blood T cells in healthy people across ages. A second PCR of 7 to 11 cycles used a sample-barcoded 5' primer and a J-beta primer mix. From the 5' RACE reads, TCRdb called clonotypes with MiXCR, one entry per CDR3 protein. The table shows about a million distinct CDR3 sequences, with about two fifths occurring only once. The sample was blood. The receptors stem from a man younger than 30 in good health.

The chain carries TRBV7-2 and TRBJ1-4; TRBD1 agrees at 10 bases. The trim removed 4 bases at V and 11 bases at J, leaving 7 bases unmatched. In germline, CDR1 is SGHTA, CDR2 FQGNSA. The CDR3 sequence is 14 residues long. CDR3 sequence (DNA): TGTGCCAGCAGCTCGGACAGGGGGATTGGGAAACTGTTTTTT. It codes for CASSSDRGIGKLFF. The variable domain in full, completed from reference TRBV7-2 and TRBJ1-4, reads GAGVSQSPSNKVTEKGKDVELRCDPISGHTALYWYRQSLGQGLEFLIYFQGNSAPDKSGLPSDRFSAERTGGSVSTLTIQRTQQEDSAVYLCASSSDRGIGKLFFGSGTQLSVL.

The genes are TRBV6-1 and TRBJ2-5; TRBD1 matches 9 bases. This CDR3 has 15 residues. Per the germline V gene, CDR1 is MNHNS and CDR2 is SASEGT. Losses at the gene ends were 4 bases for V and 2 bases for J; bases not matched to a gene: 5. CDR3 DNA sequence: TGTGCCAGCAGTGCCTATGGGACAGGGCAAGAGACCCAGTACTTC. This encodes CASSAYGTGQETQYF.

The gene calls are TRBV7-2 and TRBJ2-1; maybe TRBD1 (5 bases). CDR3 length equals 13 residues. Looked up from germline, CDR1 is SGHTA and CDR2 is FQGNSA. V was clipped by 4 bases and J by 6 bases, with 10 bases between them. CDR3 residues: CASSSRQPNEQFF. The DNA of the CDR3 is TGTGCCAGCAGCTCAAGACAGCCCAATGAGCAGTTCTTC.

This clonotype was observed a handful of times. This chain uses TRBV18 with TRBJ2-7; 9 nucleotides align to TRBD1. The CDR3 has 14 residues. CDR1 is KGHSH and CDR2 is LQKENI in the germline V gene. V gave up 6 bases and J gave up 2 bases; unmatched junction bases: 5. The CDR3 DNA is TGTGCCAGCTCCTTCTGGACAGGGGCCTACGAGCAGTACTTC. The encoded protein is CASSFWTGAYEQYF.